The 29 T cell receptor beta chains below come from one sample, sequenced in a study of OX40 agonist ivuxolimab in advanced cancers. Using immunoSEQ multiplex PCR, the repertoire was profiled, and TCRdb retains in-frame clones only, with some absent. The table has tens of thousands of clones, over 80% seen once. Source: CD4+ or CD8+ T cells sorted from blood, taken in a trial of the OX40 agonist ivuxolimab. The receptors here all came from an adult with an advanced solid tumor such as melanoma, head and neck, liver or kidney cancer.

This clone has only a few counts. The V gene is TRBV9, the J gene TRBJ2-7, with no clear D. V dropped 0 bases and J dropped 0 bases, with 10 bases sitting between them. CDR3 length equals 15 residues. Germline-derived CDR1 and CDR2 are SGDLS and YYNGEE. The DNA for the CDR3 is TGTGCCAGCAGCGTAGCTGGAGCCAGCTCCTACGAGCAGTACTTC. Amino acid sequence: CASSVAGASSYEQYF.

This chain joins TRBV28 and TRBJ1-2, with TRBD1 identical over 9 bases. Germline CDR1 reads MDHEN; CDR2 reads SYDVKM. V lost 6 bases to trimming and J lost 5 bases; unmatched junction nucleotides: 7. The CDR3 extends over 14 amino acids. CDR3 in DNA: TGTGCCAGCAGAGTCACAGGGGGCTATTATGGCTACACCTTC. Protein sequence: CASRVTGGYYGYTF.

The rearrangement joins TRBV6-1 to TRBJ2-3; 11 bases agree with TRBD2. The CDR3 totals 18 residues. Germline V gives CDR1 MNHNS, CDR2 SASEGT. V shed 1 base, J shed 6 bases, and the junction held 12 bases outside the gene matches. CDR3 DNA sequence: TGTGCCAGCAGTGAAGTGGGAGGAGCTAGCGGGAGGAAGGATACGCAGTATTTT. Its translation: CASSEVGGASGRKDTQYF.

This clone was seen once. The rearrangement uses TRBV27 and TRBJ2-7; D not resolved. Germline V CDR1 and CDR2: MNHEY, SMNVEV (reference sequence). V shed 2 bases and J shed 4 bases, with 21 bases lying between them. The CDR3 covers 17 residues. The CDR3 region has the DNA TGTGCCAGCAGTTTAGTTTTTCCCCCGCGTTTAGGTTACGAGCAGTACTTC. Its translation: CASSLVFPPRLGYEQYF.

The genes are TRBV4-3 and TRBJ2-7; the D gene is possibly TRBD2 (6 bases). Per the germline V gene, CDR1 is LGHNA and CDR2 is YSLEER. The V gene lost 4 bases and the J gene lost 3 bases, with 19 bases spanning the gap. The CDR3 runs 16 residues. This CDR3 is CASSLSMSGPYYEQYF. In nucleotides, the CDR3 is TGCGCCAGCAGCCTCTCCATGAGCGGGCCTTACTACGAGCAGTACTTC.

This clone was counted once. The V call is TRBV5-1, the J call TRBJ2-3, with D perhaps assigned TRBD1 or TRBD2 (5 bases each). The CDR3 extends over 15 amino acids. With 0 bases removed from V and 1 base from J, the gap between germline ends came to 9 bases. CDR1 and CDR2 (germline): SGHRS, YFSETQ. The CDR3, as DNA: TGCGCCAGCAGCTTGGGAGTGGGGGGCACAGATACGCAGTATTTT. Residues: CASSLGVGGTDTQYF. The full variable domain, rest sourced from reference TRBV5-1 and TRBJ2-3, is KAGVTQTPRYLIKTRGQQVTLSCSPISGHRSVSWYQQTPGQGLQFLFEYFSETQRNKGNFPGRFSGRQFSNSRSEMNVSTLELGDSALYLCASSLGVGGTDTQYFGPGTRLTVL.

By share, this clone counts as medium-sized (0.01 to 0.1%). V and J are TRBV2 and TRBJ1-2; D unclear. The V and J ends lost 1 base and 8 bases respectively, with 11 bases between them. Germline-derived CDR1 and CDR2 are SNHLY and FYNNEI. This CDR3 has 13 amino acids. CDR3 bases: TGTGCCAGCAGTGAAGACGGGGTGTGGGGCTACACCTTC. It yields the protein CASSEDGVWGYTF.

This chain joins TRBV14 and TRBJ2-3; 9 bases agree with TRBD2. The junction had 1 base not matched to a gene; V was cut back by 0 bases and J by 3 bases. From germline, CDR1 is SGHDN and CDR2 FVKESK. The CDR3 is 15 residues long. In DNA, the CDR3 is TGTGCCAGCAGCCAAGAGAGCGGGAGGACAGATACGCAGTATTTT. This encodes CASSQESGRTDTQYF.

This chain joins TRBV6-1 and TRBJ2-5, with 8 bases fitting TRBD2. V shed 4 bases and J 1 base; nucleotides not matched to a gene: 5. Germline assignment: CDR1 MNHNS and CDR2 SASEGT. The length of the CDR3 is 15 residues. CDR3 DNA sequence: TGTGCCAGCAGTGCAAAGCGGGGGTTCCAAGAGACCCAGTACTTC. Amino acids: CASSAKRGFQETQYF.

The genes are TRBV9 and TRBJ1-4; no clear D gene. Germline CDR1 is SGDLS and CDR2 is YYNGEE. V gave up 4 bases and J gave up 2 bases, with 12 bases separating them. This CDR3 has 15 amino acids. The chain's CDR3 is CASSPPGPTNEKLFF. The CDR3 DNA follows: TGTGCCAGCAGCCCCCCCGGGCCCACTAATGAAAAACTGTTTTTT.

The J gene is TRBJ1-6, the V gene TRBV11-2; D is perhaps TRBD1 (5 bases). V shed 3 bases and J shed 5 bases, with 11 bases lying between them. This CDR3 region has 15 residues. From germline, CDR1 is SGHAT and CDR2 FQNNGV. CDR3 nucleotide sequence: TGTGCCAGCAGCTTTCAAGGGGTTAATAATTCACCCCTCCACTTT. It is translated as CASSFQGVNNSPLHF.

The chain combines TRBV6-5 with TRBJ2-7; 7 positions agree with TRBD2. CDR1 is MNHEY, CDR2 SVGAGI, per germline. The trim removed 5 bases at V and 1 base at J, leaving 5 bases unmatched. This CDR3 contains 14 residues. CDR3 loop: CASSDGGDSYEQYF. CDR3 DNA: TGTGCCAGCAGTGATGGGGGGGATTCCTACGAGCAGTACTTC.

The rearrangement links TRBV7-3 to TRBJ2-1; 8 bases fit TRBD2. Trimming cost V 4 bases and J 3 bases; bases outside gene matches: 8. CDR3 length: 16 amino acids. In germline, CDR1 is SGHTA, CDR2 FQGTGA. CDR3 sequence (DNA): TGTGCCAGCAGCTCCTTCGCGGGGGGCGTCTACAATGAGCAGTTCTTC. Translated, it gives CASSSFAGGVYNEQFF.

The chain uses TRBV5-1 and TRBJ2-1; 12 bases match TRBD2. V trimming: 6 bases; J trimming: 7 bases; junction bases outside the gene matches: 17. Germline V lookup: CDR1 SGHRS, CDR2 YFSETQ. This CDR3 is built from 18 residues. The CDR3 nucleotides are TGCGCCAGCACCTCCCCTCGGCCGCTAGCGGGAGGGCCGAATGAGCAGTTCTTC. It specifies CASTSPRPLAGGPNEQFF.

With regard to this clone: At one end, the junction sequence differs from germline, possibly due to a read error. J is TRBJ2-2 and V is TRBV6-5; D gene uncertain. In germline, CDR1 is MNHEY, CDR2 SVGAGI. The CDR3 contains 14 residues. The CDR3 is CASSDSDNTGELFF. CDR3 DNA: TGTGCCAGCAGTGACTCGGACAACACCGGGGAGCTGTTTTTT.

In this sample, this clone turned up once. The chain joins TRBV4-1 to TRBJ2-1, with 13 bases matching TRBD2. The CDR3 is 17 amino acids. Germline trimming cut 4 bases from V and 8 bases from J; bases unmatched to any gene: 11. The germline CDR1 and CDR2 sequences are MGHRA and YSYEKL. DNA for the CDR3: TGCGCCAGCAGCCTTCAACCAACTAGCGGGGGGGCCTATGAGCAGTTCTTC. This gives the protein CASSLQPTSGGAYEQFF.

Only one count was recorded for this clone. The chain couples TRBV7-2 to TRBJ2-3; D call uncertain. Trimming stripped 0 bases from V and 6 bases from J, with 7 bases between. The CDR3 runs to 13 residues. CDR1 and CDR2 from the germline V gene are SGHTA and FQGNSA. DNA for the CDR3: TGTGCCAGCAGCTTAGCGCTGGGGGATACGCAGTATTTT. Translating it yields CASSLALGDTQYF.

This clone counts as medium-sized. This chain uses TRBV10-1 with TRBJ2-3; TRBD2 matches at 7 bases. The germline gives CDR1 WNHNN, CDR2 SYGVQD (reference sequence). This CDR3 region has 17 residues. The V gene end was trimmed by 2 bases and the J gene end by 5 bases; junction bases not matched to a gene: 13. CDR3 in DNA: TGCGCCAGCAGTGAGGAGGACGGGGTAGCGGGTGTAGATACGCAGTATTTT. Amino acid sequence: CASSEEDGVAGVDTQYF.

This sequence joins TRBV14 and TRBJ2-3, with TRBD2 as a possible D gene (5 bases). CDR1 is SGHDN and CDR2 is FVKESK in the germline V gene. V was trimmed by 2 bases and J by 1 base, leaving 16 bases between them. This CDR3 has 17 amino acids. The CDR3 is CASSQNVAQRRTDTQYF. DNA of the CDR3: TGTGCCAGCAGCCAAAATGTCGCCCAGCGGCGCACAGATACGCAGTATTTT. Supplemented by reference TRBV14 and TRBJ2-3, the full variable domain reads EAGVTQFPSHSVIEKGQTVTLRCDPISGHDNLYWYRRVMGKEIKFLLHFVKESKQDESGMPNNRFLAERTGGTYSTLKVQPAELEDSGVYFCASSQNVAQRRTDTQYFGPGTRLTVL.

This chain joins TRBV5-1 and TRBJ2-2; tentative D call: TRBD1 (5 bases). The V end was cut by 1 base, the J end by 4 bases, with 14 bases between. Per germline, CDR1 SGHRS and CDR2 YFSETQ. This CDR3 comprises 16 residues. The CDR3 DNA reads TGCGCCAGCAGCTTGTCCGCTGTCAGGGTCACCGGGGAGCTGTTTTTT. It codes for CASSLSAVRVTGELFF.

The V and J genes are TRBV27 and TRBJ2-1; 11 positions agree with TRBD2. The CDR3 spans 15 residues. Germline lookup yields CDR1 MNHEY and CDR2 SMNVEV (reference sequence). V lost 2 bases, J lost 6 bases, and 3 bases stayed unmatched. DNA for the CDR3: TGTGCCAGCAGTTTAACTAGCGGGAGTAGCAATGAGCAGTTCTTC. Amino acid sequence: CASSLTSGSSNEQFF.

This rearrangement joins TRBV28 to TRBJ2-3; TRBD2 matches 12 bases. The CDR3 has 17 amino acids. The germline V gene has CDR1 MDHEN and CDR2 SYDVKM. The J segment lost 7 bases and the V segment lost 6 bases, leaving 14 bases of the junction unmatched. The CDR3 loop reads CASSLTVLGLAGNTQYF. The CDR3 bases are TGTGCCAGCAGCTTAACTGTTCTTGGACTAGCGGGGAATACGCAGTATTTT.

The rearrangement links TRBV28 to TRBJ2-7; D is unclear. The V and J ends lost 7 bases and 0 bases respectively, with 10 bases between them. This CDR3 has 13 residues. Germline CDR1 reads MDHEN; CDR2 reads SYDVKM. The CDR3 DNA is TGTGCCAGCAACCCCCAGAGCTCCTACGAGCAGTACTTC. Its protein is CASNPQSSYEQYF.

Concerning this clone itself: Other nucleotide sequences in the sample specify the same CDR3. The chain joins TRBV5-1 to TRBJ2-3; 7 bases match TRBD1. CDR1 is SGHRS and CDR2 is YFSETQ in the germline V gene. V lost 0 bases and J lost 0; bases outside the gene matches: 1. This CDR3 comprises 15 residues. The CDR3 here is CASSLGRGSTDTQYF. The DNA of the CDR3 is TGCGCCAGCAGCTTGGGCAGGGGGAGCACAGATACGCAGTATTTT.

The V and J genes are TRBV5-1 and TRBJ2-5, with 10 bases aligning to TRBD2. Near its end, the DNA agrees better with TRBJ2-7, so the J call may be wrong. The CDR3 totals 14 residues. CDR1 SGHRS and CDR2 YFSETQ come from the germline V gene. CDR3 sequence reads: CASSKGLANIEQYF. Written as DNA, the CDR3 is TGCGCCAGCAGCAAGGGACTAGCGAACATCGAGCAGTACTTC.

J is TRBJ2-5 and V is TRBV4-1; D call uncertain. The CDR3 consists of 12 residues. The V end was cut by 1 base, the J end by 5 bases, with 5 bases between. From germline, CDR1 is MGHRA and CDR2 YSYEKL. CDR3 sequence (DNA): TGCGCCAGCAGCCAAGCCATGGAGACCCAGTACTTC. The encoded protein is CASSQAMETQYF.

V and J are TRBV5-1 and TRBJ2-7; 7 bases align to TRBD1. Germline CDR1 SGHRS, CDR2 YFSETQ. CDR3 length: 13 residues. The ends lost 4 bases at V and 6 bases at J; junction bases unmatched: 7. In DNA form, the CDR3 reads TGCGCCAGCAGCCGGGGACAGCTTGCCGAGCAGTACTTC. Its protein is CASSRGQLAEQYF. The full variable domain, with the rest looked up from reference TRBV5-1 and TRBJ2-7, is KAGVTQTPRYLIKTRGQQVTLSCSPISGHRSVSWYQQTPGQGLQFLFEYFSETQRNKGNFPGRFSGRQFSNSRSEMNVSTLELGDSALYLCASSRGQLAEQYFGPGTRLTVT.

This clone has a single count. This sequence joins TRBV19 and TRBJ2-1; D might be TRBD2 (6 bases). Trimming removed 10 bases from V and 9 bases from J, with 19 bases in between. The CDR3 spans 13 residues. Germline CDR1 LNHDA, CDR2 SQIVND (reference sequence). The CDR3 protein is CATSAGPRGEQFF. Written as DNA, the CDR3 is TGTGCCACCTCTGCGGGGCCGAGGGGTGAGCAGTTCTTC.

The rearrangement links TRBV28 to TRBJ1-5; D uncertain. The CDR3 extends over 16 amino acids. Germline V gene sequence: CDR1 MDHEN, CDR2 SYDVKM. Trimming removed 2 bases from V and 2 bases from J, with 13 bases in between. In nucleotides, the CDR3 is TGTGCCAGCAGTTTAGGGTCGTTTCGAGGCAATCAGCCCCAGCATTTT. This gives the protein CASSLGSFRGNQPQHF.